The source of this TCR beta chain is a study of identical twins. Study-wide results and caveats: Low generation probability was overrepresented in out-of-frame alpha sequences shared by twins. Modelling approaches yielded underestimates of out-of-frame TCR alpha sharing between monozygotic twins. There were fewer insertions in abundant cord blood beta clonotypes, but memory repertoires showed no such pattern.

This CDR3 has 17 residues. The germline gives CDR1 MGHRA, CDR2 YSYEKL. J lost 4 bases, V lost 1 base, and 8 bases had no gene match. This clonotype was observed many times. The antigen remains undetermined. MiXCR, run by TCRdb on the 5' RACE reads, gives a single entry per CDR3 protein. The sample holds about 280,000 distinct CDR3 sequences, around 8.8% seen once. The same sample was also studied in work on yellow fever vaccine responses in identical twins.

The chain couples TRBV4-1 to TRBJ1-4; TRBD1 agrees at 8 bases. Sequencing was done on a sample of memory (CD45RO+) T cells sorted from blood. The receptor's source is a woman between 18 and 29 years old in good health. CDR3 loop: CASSQVVRGRDNEKLFF. The CDR3 DNA sequence: TGCGCCAGCAGCCAAGTGGTCAGGGGGCGTGATAATGAAAAACTGTTTTTT.